Following are 16 T cell receptor beta chains from one sample sequenced in a study of cytomegalovirus exposure and HLA in healthy donors. Vbeta (60) and Jbeta (13) primers were used in the PCR. Using immunoSEQ multiplex PCR, the repertoire was profiled, and TCRdb retains in-frame clones only, with some absent. The data contain fewer than 200,000 clones, approximately 80% of them singletons. Sample: PBMCs. All receptors come from a man aged 60-69 years in good health and CMV-seronegative.

The chain employs TRBV19 and TRBJ1-4; D gene unclear. This CDR3 contains 15 residues. Looked up from germline, CDR1 is LNHDA and CDR2 is SQIVND (reference sequence). V was clipped by 7 bases and J by 0 bases, with 12 bases between them. Here the CDR3 reads CASTPRLTTNEKLFF. CDR3 sequence (DNA): TGTGCCAGTACCCCCCGACTGACAACTAATGAAAAACTGTTTTTT.

V usage is TRBV13 and J usage is TRBJ1-3; D is unresolved. CDR3 size: 15 residues. Germline lookup yields CDR1 PRHDT and CDR2 FYEKMQ (reference sequence). V was clipped by 5 bases and J by 1 base, with 12 bases between them. This CDR3 is CASSATARSGNTIYF. The CDR3 nucleotides are TGTGCCAGCAGCGCAACAGCTCGTTCTGGAAACACCATATATTTT.

In regard to this clone: At one end, the junction sequence differs from germline, possibly due to a read error. The chain carries TRBV5-3 and TRBJ1-1, with a possible D match to TRBD1 (6 bases). TRBV5-3 is noted as an ORF with a role that remains uncertain. This CDR3 region has 15 residues. The CDR3 sequence: CASSLGTRGNTEAFF. The CDR3 nucleotides read TGTGCCAGCAGCTTGGGGACAAGGGGGAACACTGAAGCTTTCTTT.

The CDR3 region has the DNA TGTGCCAGCAGCCCAGGACTAGCGGGAGGACCCAACACCGGGGAGCTGTTTTTT. Its translation is CASSPGLAGGPNTGELFF. The chain employs TRBV7-3 and TRBJ2-2, with 14 bases identical to TRBD2. CDR3 size: 18 residues. The J segment lost 2 bases and the V segment lost 5 bases, leaving 7 bases of the junction unmatched. Looked up from germline, CDR1 is SGHTA and CDR2 is FQGTGA. Full variable domain (remainder filled in from reference TRBV7-3 and TRBJ2-2): GAGVSQTPSNKVTEKGKYVELRCDPISGHTALYWYRQSLGQGPEFLIYFQGTGAADDSGLPNDRFFAVRPEGSVSTLKIQRTERGDSAVYLCASSPGLAGGPNTGELFFGEGSRLTVL.

This chain links TRBV28 with TRBJ1-1, with 9 bases aligning to TRBD1. Trimming took 2 bases from V and 7 from J; bases not matched to a gene: 5. The V gene's germline CDR1 is MDHEN and CDR2 SYDVKM. The CDR3 is 14 amino acids. The chain's CDR3 is CASSLLGTGFEAFF. CDR3 coding DNA: TGTGCCAGCAGTTTACTCGGGACAGGGTTTGAAGCTTTCTTT.

The V gene is TRBV6-1, the J gene TRBJ2-2, with 8 bases aligning to TRBD2. The germline V gene encodes CDR1 MNHNS and CDR2 SASEGT. The V and J ends lost 7 bases and 2 bases, in that order; junction bases with no gene match: 3. This CDR3 spans 14 amino acids. In DNA form, the CDR3 reads TGTGCCAGCAAACTAGCGGAAAACACCGGGGAGCTGTTTTTT. As protein: CASKLAENTGELFF.

CDR3 sequence (DNA): TGCAGCGTTGAAGAGGCCGACAGGGTTGGCTACACCTTC. Amino acids: CSVEEADRVGYTF. This chain connects TRBV29-1 to TRBJ1-2; 7 nucleotides agree with TRBD1. This CDR3 is 13 amino acids long. J lost 7 bases, V lost 0 bases, and 5 bases had no gene match. CDR1 and CDR2 from the germline V gene are SQVTM and ANQGSEA.

The gene calls are TRBV10-1 and TRBJ2-1; 7 bases agree with TRBD1. J was trimmed by 7 bases and V by 6 bases; bases with no gene match: 6. This CDR3 contains 13 residues. The V gene's germline CDR1 is WNHNN and CDR2 SYGVQD (reference sequence). DNA of the CDR3: TGCGCCAGCAGCTTGGACAGGAATAATGAGCAGTTCTTC. Protein sequence: CASSLDRNNEQFF.

CDR3 bases: TGTGCTAGTGGTAAACAGGGGGGCACTGAAGCTTTCTTT. Its translation is CASGKQGGTEAFF. This chain links TRBV12-5 with TRBJ1-1, with 8 bases aligning to TRBD1. The V gene end was trimmed by 5 bases and the J gene end by 4 bases; junction bases not matched to a gene: 3. The CDR3 contains 13 residues. Germline V CDR1 and CDR2: LGHNT, FRNRAP.

The rearrangement links TRBV30 to TRBJ1-5; D unclear. In germline, CDR1 is GTSNPN, CDR2 SVGIG (reference sequence). This CDR3 comprises 13 residues. Trimming took off 3 bases at V and 5 bases at J, with 11 bases between the two ends. CDR3 nucleotides: TGTGCCTGGAGCGGTGAACGCGATCAGCCCCAGCATTTT. It specifies CAWSGERDQPQHF.

This clone occurred a few times. The chain has TRBV27 and TRBJ2-1, with D possibly being TRBD2 (6 bases). This CDR3 comprises 19 residues. Germline V gene data show CDR1 as MNHEY and CDR2 as SMNVEV (reference sequence). V shed 4 bases and J shed 0 bases, with 22 bases lying between them. The CDR3 coding sequence is TGTGCCAGCAGTTCATGGGTGGCATCGGGACTTAGCTCCTACAATGAGCAGTTCTTC. It translates to CASSSWVASGLSSYNEQFF.

This clone was counted only a few times. V usage is TRBV19 and J usage is TRBJ2-3; TRBD1 agrees at 9 bases. Germline CDR1 is LNHDA and CDR2 is SQIVND (reference sequence). CDR3 size: 14 residues. V shed 7 bases, J shed 0 bases, and the junction held 2 bases outside the gene matches. CDR3 nucleotides: TGTGCCAGTAACAGGGGGCTGAGCACAGATACGCAGTATTTT. As protein: CASNRGLSTDTQYF.

V and J are TRBV27 and TRBJ2-5; possible D gene TRBD1, 5 bases. V lost 5 bases and J 7 bases, leaving 20 bases between the germline ends. The length of the CDR3 is 15 residues. CDR1 and CDR2 (germline): MNHEY, SMNVEV (reference sequence). The DNA of the CDR3 is TGTGCCAGCAGTCGCGAGCCGCTGCCCCAGGGGACCCAGTACTTC. This encodes CASSREPLPQGTQYF.

J is TRBJ1-4 and V is TRBV5-1; D is uncertain. CDR3 length equals 14 residues. V lost 0 bases and J 4 bases, leaving 7 bases between the germline ends. The germline V gene has CDR1 SGHRS and CDR2 YFSETQ. The CDR3 here is CASSLAQVNEKLFF. The CDR3 nucleotides read TGCGCCAGCAGCTTGGCGCAGGTTAATGAAAAACTGTTTTTT.

V is TRBV19 and J is TRBJ2-3; possibly TRBD1 for D (7 bases). The germline V gene has CDR1 LNHDA and CDR2 SQIVND (reference sequence). V was trimmed by 6 bases and J by 3 bases, leaving 28 bases between them. The CDR3 sequence is 19 residues long. The CDR3 coding sequence is TGTGCCAGTAGACCCGGTCGAGGGGGCGGGGCCCCCACGACAGATACGCAGTATTTT. This encodes CASRPGRGGGAPTTDTQYF.

The chain joins TRBV5-8 to TRBJ2-3; D is undetermined. CDR1 is SGHTS and CDR2 is YDEGEE in the germline V gene. V lost 4 bases and J lost 4, with 10 bases in between. The CDR3 length is 13 residues. The CDR3 region is CASSLRVSDTQYF. The CDR3 DNA follows: TGTGCCAGCAGCCTCCGGGTCTCAGATACGCAGTATTTT.